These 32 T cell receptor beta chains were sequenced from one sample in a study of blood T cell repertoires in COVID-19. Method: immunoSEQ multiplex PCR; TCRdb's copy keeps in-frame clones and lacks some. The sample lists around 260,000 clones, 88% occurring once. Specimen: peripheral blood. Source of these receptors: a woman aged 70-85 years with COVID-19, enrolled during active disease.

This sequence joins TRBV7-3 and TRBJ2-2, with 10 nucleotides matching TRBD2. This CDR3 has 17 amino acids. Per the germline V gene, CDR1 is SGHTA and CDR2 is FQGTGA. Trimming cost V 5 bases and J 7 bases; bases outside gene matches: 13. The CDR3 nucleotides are TGTGCCAGCAGCCCCTCGGGACTAGCGCCAAGGGGCGGGGAGCTGTTTTTT. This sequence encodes CASSPSGLAPRGGELFF. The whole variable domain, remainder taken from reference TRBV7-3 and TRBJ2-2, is GAGVSQTPSNKVTEKGKYVELRCDPISGHTALYWYRQSLGQGPEFLIYFQGTGAADDSGLPNDRFFAVRPEGSVSTLKIQRTERGDSAVYLCASSPSGLAPRGGELFFGEGSRLTVL.

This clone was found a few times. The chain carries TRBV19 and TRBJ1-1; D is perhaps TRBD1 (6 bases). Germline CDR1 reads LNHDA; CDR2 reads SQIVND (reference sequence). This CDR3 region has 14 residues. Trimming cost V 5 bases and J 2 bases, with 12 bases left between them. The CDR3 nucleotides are TGTGCCAGTAGTGCCAACAGGGAAAACACTGAAGCTTTCTTT. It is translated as CASSANRENTEAFF.

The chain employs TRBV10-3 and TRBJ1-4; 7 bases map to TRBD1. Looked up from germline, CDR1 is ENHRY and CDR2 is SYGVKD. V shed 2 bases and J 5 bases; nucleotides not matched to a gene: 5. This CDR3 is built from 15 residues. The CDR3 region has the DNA TGTGCCATCAGTGAGCGGACAGGCCTAAATGAAAAACTGTTTTTT. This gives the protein CAISERTGLNEKLFF.

CDR3 sequence reads: CASSKSRQGSTGELFF. Here the CDR3 DNA reads TGTGCCAGCAGCAAATCGAGACAGGGTAGCACCGGGGAGCTGTTTTTT. The chain is built from TRBV21-1 and TRBJ2-2; TRBD1, the table's D call, lacks a check against the DNA. TRBV21-1 is annotated as a pseudogene. This CDR3 contains 16 residues.

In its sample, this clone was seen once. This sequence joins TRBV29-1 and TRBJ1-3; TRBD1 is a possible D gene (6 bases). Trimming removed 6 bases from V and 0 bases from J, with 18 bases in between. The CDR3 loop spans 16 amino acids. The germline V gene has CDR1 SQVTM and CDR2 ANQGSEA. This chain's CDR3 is CSVYTLTGYSGNTIYF. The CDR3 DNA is TGCAGCGTCTACACCCTGACAGGTTACTCTGGAAACACCATATATTTT.

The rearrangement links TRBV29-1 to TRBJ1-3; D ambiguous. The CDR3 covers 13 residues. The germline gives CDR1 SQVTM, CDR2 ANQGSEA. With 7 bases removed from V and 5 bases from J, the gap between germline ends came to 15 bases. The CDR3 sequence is CSAGGGERNTIYF. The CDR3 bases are TGCAGCGCCGGAGGCGGGGAAAGAAACACCATATATTTT. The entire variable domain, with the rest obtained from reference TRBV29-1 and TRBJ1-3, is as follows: SAVISQKPSRDICQRGTSLTIQCQVDSQVTMMFWYRQQPGQSLTLIATANQGSEATYESGFVIDKFPISRPNLTFSTLTVSNMSPEDSSIYLCSAGGGERNTIYFGEGSWLTVV.

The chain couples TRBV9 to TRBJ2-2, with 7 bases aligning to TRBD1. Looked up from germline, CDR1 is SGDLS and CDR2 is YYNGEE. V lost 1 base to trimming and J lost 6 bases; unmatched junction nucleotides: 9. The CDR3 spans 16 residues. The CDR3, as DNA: TGTGCCAGCAGCGTATTCGGGACAGCCAGGCCCGGGGAGCTGTTTTTT. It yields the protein CASSVFGTARPGELFF.

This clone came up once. The CDR3: CASSLAPGNTEAFF. The CDR3, as DNA: TGTGCCAGCAGCTTAGCGCCCGGGAACACTGAAGCTTTCTTT. The V call is TRBV11-3, the J call TRBJ1-1; unclear D gene. CDR3 size: 14 residues. The germline V gene has CDR1 SGHNT and CDR2 YENEEA. V lost 1 base, J lost 1 base, and 7 bases lay in between.

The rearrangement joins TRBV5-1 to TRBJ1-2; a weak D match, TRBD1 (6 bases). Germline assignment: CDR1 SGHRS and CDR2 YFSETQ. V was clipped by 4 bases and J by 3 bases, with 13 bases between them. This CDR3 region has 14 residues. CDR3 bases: TGCGCCAGCAGCGGCGCACAGGGATACTATGGCTACACCTTC. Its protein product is CASSGAQGYYGYTF.

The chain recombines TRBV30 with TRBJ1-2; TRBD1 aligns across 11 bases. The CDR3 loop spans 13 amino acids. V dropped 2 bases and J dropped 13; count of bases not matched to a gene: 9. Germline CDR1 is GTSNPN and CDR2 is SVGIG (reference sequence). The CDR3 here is CAWSPGQGVAGTF. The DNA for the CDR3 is TGTGCCTGGAGTCCGGGACAGGGGGTGGCGGGCACCTTC.

CDR3 sequence reads: CAISRSGREGNEQFF. DNA for the CDR3: TGTGCCATCAGTCGCAGCGGGAGGGAGGGGAATGAGCAGTTCTTC. The chain couples TRBV10-3 to TRBJ2-1; 10 bases fit TRBD2. In germline, CDR1 is ENHRY, CDR2 SYGVKD. This CDR3 region has 15 residues. Germline trimming cut 5 bases from V and 7 bases from J; bases unmatched to any gene: 8.

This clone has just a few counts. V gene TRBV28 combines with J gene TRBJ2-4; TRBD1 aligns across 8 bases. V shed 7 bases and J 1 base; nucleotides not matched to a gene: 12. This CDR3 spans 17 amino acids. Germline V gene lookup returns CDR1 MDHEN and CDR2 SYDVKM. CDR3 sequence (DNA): TGTGCCAGCATCGATCAAGGACAGGGCATCGCCAAAAACATTCAGTACTTC. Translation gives CASIDQGQGIAKNIQYF.

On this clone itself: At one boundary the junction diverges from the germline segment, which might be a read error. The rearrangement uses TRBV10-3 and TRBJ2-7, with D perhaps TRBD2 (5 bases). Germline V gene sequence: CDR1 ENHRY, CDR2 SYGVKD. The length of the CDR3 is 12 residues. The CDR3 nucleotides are TGTGCCATCAGTGGGTCCGACTACGAGCGGTACTTC. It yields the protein CAISGSDYERYF.

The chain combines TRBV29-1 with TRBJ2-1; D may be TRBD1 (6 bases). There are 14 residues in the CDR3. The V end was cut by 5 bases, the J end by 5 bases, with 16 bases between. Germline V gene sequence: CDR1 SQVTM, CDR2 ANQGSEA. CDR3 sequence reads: CSVYIDRTDNEQFF. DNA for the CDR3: TGCAGCGTTTATATTGACAGGACTGACAATGAGCAGTTCTTC.

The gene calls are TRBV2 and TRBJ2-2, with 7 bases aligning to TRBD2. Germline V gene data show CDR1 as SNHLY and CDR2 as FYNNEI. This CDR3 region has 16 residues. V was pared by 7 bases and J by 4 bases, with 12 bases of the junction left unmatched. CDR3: CASNGLGLGSTGELFF. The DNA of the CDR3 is TGTGCCAGCAATGGCCTCGGACTAGGTAGCACCGGGGAGCTGTTTTTT.

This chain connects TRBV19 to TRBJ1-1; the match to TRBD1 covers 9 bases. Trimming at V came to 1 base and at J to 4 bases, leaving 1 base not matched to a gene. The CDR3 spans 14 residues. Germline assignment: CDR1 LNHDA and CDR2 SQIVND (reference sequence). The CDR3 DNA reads TGTGCCAGTAGTATAGTGGGACAGGGCACTGAAGCTTTCTTT. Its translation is CASSIVGQGTEAFF. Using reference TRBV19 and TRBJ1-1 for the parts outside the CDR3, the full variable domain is DGGITQSPKYLFRKEGQNVTLSCEQNLNHDAMYWYRQDPGQGLRLIYYSQIVNDFQKGDIAEGYSVSREKKESFPLTVTSAQKNPTAFYLCASSIVGQGTEAFFGQGTRLTVV.

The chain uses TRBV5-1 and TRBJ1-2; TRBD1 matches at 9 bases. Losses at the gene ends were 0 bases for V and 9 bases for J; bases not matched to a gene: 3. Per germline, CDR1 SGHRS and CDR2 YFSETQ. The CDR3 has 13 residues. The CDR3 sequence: CASSLEQGASYTF. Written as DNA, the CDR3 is TGCGCCAGCAGCTTGGAACAGGGGGCGAGCTACACCTTC.

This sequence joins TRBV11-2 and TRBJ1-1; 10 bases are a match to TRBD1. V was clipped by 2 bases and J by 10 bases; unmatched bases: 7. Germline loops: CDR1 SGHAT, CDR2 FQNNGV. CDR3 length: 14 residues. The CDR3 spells CASSLFRQGAGAFF. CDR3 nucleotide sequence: TGTGCCAGCAGCTTATTTCGACAGGGGGCTGGAGCTTTCTTT.

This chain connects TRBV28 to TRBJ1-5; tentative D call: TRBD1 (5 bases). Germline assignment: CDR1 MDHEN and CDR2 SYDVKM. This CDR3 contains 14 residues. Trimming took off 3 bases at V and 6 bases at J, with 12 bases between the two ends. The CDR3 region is CASSFGGAVQPQHF. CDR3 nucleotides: TGTGCCAGCAGTTTTGGAGGGGCGGTTCAGCCCCAGCATTTT.

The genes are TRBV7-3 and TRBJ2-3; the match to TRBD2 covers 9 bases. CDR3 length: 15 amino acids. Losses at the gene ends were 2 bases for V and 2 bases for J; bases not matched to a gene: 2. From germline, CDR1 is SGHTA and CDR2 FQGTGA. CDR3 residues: CASSLASGITDTQYF. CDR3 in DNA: TGTGCCAGCAGCTTAGCTAGCGGGATCACAGATACGCAGTATTTT.

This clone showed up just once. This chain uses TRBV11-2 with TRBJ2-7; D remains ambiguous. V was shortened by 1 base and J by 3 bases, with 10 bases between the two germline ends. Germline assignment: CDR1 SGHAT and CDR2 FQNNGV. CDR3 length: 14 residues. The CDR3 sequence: CASSLGLTVYEQYF. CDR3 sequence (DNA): TGTGCCAGCAGCTTAGGACTCACCGTCTACGAGCAGTACTTC.

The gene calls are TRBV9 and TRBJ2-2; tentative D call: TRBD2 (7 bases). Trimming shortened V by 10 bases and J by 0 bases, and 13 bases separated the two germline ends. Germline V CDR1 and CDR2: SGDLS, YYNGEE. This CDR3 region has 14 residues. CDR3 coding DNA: TGTGCCGGACTAGACAGGTCGAACACCGGGGAGCTGTTTTTT. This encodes CAGLDRSNTGELFF.

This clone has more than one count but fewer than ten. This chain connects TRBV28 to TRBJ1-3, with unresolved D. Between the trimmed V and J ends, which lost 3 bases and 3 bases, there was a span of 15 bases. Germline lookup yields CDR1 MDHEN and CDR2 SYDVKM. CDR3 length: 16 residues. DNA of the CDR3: TGTGCCAGCAGTTTCGGGGAGGGTGGGATTGGAAACACCATATATTTT. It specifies CASSFGEGGIGNTIYF.

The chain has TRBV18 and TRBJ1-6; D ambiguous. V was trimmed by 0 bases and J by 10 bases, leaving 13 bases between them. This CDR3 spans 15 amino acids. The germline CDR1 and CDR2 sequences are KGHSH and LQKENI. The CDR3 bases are TGTGCCAGCTCACCACCTCTCGCCTCGGGGTCACCCCTCCACTTT. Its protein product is CASSPPLASGSPLHF.

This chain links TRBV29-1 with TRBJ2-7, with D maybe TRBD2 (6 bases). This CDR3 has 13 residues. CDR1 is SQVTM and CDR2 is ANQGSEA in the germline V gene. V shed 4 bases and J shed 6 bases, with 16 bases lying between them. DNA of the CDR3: TGCAGCGTTGTGGAGGGAATCCTGGGCGAGCAGTACTTC. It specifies CSVVEGILGEQYF.

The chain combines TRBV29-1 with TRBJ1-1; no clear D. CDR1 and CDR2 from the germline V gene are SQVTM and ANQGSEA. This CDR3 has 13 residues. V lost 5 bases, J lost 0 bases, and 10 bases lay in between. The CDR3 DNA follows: TGCAGCGTTAGAGCGTCCATGAACACTGAAGCTTTCTTT. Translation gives CSVRASMNTEAFF.

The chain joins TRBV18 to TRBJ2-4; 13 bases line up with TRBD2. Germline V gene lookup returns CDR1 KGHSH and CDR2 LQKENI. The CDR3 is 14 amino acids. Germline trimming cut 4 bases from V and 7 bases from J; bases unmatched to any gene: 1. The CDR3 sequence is CASSLGLAGNIQYF. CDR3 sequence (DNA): TGTGCCAGCTCACTGGGACTAGCGGGGAACATTCAGTACTTC.

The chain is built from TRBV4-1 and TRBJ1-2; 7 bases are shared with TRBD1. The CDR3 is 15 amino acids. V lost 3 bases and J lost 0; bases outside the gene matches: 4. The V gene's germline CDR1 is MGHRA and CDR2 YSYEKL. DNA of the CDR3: TGCGCCAGCAGCCACAGGGACAGAGCTAACTATGGCTACACCTTC. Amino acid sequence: CASSHRDRANYGYTF.

The CDR3 DNA follows: TGTGCCAGCGGTCAGGGGGGTGACGAGCAGTACTTC. This encodes CASGQGGDEQYF. This chain joins TRBV7-9 and TRBJ2-7, with D possibly matching TRBD1 (7 bases). Per germline, CDR1 SEHNR and CDR2 FQNEAQ (reference sequence). The CDR3 has 12 amino acids. V lost 8 bases, J lost 5 bases, and 13 bases lay in between.

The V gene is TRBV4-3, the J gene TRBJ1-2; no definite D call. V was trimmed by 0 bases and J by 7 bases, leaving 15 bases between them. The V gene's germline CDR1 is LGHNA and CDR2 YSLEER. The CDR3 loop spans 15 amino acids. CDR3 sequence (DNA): TGCGCCAGCAGCCAAGATTTCGGAGGGAACGCTGGCTACACCTTC. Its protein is CASSQDFGGNAGYTF.

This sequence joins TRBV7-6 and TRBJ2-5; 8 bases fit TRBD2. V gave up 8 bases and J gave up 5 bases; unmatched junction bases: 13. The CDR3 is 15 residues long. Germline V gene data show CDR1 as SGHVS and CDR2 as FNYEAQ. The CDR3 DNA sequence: TGTGCCAGCGGACGGGGCGGGAGGTCAGGGGAGACCCAGTACTTC. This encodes CASGRGGRSGETQYF.

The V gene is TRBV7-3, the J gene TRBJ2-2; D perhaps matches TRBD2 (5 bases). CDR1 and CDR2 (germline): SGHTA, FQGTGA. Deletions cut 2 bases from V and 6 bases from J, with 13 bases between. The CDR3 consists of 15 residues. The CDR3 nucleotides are TGTGCCAGCAGCTTACAACTAGGAGAGTCCGGGGAGCTGTTTTTT. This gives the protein CASSLQLGESGELFF.